Sequencing of this T cell receptor (beta chain) was carried out in a study of T cell changes during pregnancy in multiple sclerosis. Germline V gene lookup returns CDR1 GTSNPN and CDR2 SVGIG (reference sequence). The V end was cut by 0 bases, the J end by 4 bases, with 6 bases between. This CDR3 has 12 residues. Here immunoSEQ multiplex PCR was the method, and the copy in TCRdb shows in-frame clones only, minus some. The table has 100,000 or so clones, roughly 92% seen once; the top ten hold around 1.2%. This rearrangement joins TRBV30 to TRBJ1-2, with TRBD1 as a possible D gene (5 bases). The clonotype originates from a female donor with multiple sclerosis, enrolled in a pregnancy study. The specimen comprised peripheral blood, sampled in the second trimester of pregnancy. The CDR3 here is CAWSVQVYGYTF. The CDR3 nucleotides are TGTGCCTGGAGTGTACAGGTCTATGGCTACACCTTC. The variable domain in full, with the rest retrieved from reference TRBV30 and TRBJ1-2, is SQTIHQWPATLVQPVGSPLSLECTVEGTSNPNLYWYRQAAGRGLQLLFYSVGIGQISSEVPQNLSASRPQDRQFILSSKKLLLSDSGFYLCAWSVQVYGYTFGSGTRLTVV.